This TCR beta chain appears in the sequencing data of a study of naive CD8 T cells in extremely preterm neonates. Using immunoSEQ multiplex PCR, the repertoire was profiled, and TCRdb retains in-frame clones only, with some absent. The data contain about 7,500 clones, about 98% of them singletons. Deliveries were elective term cesareans at roughly 35-42 weeks, with no labor or membrane rupture. Germline V gene lookup returns CDR1 LGHNA and CDR2 YNFKEQ. The CDR3 covers 18 residues. The sample was naive CD8+ T cells from cord blood. This chain uses TRBV4-2 with TRBJ2-5; possibly TRBD2 for D (6 bases). The better agreement between TRBJ2-7 and the DNA end casts doubt on the J call. The clonotype comes from a newborn in good health. The DNA for the CDR3 is TGTGCCAGCAGCCAAGTATGGGAGGAGACGGACCACTCCTACGAGCAGTACTTC. Translated: CASSQVWEETDHSYEQYF.